What follows is one T cell receptor beta chain and its context. The antigen it recognizes is unknown. There are no base qualities to consult, and no much larger clone falls within one base. This sample was taken from a study of OX40 agonist ivuxolimab in advanced cancers. Study-level background: Ivuxolimab was an agonistic, fully human IgG2 monoclonal antibody directed against OX40 (CD134), a costimulatory receptor. Intravenous ivuxolimab was administered to patients every 2 weeks at six dose levels: 0.01, 0.1, 0.3, 1.5, 3 and 10 mg/kg. Among the approximately 50 dose-escalation patients, some 19 had hepatocellular carcinoma, 15 or so melanoma, 9 renal cell carcinoma and 9 head and neck cancer. In the dose-escalation cohort, 65% to 90% of patients were male, and the mean age was approximately 55 years, with a range of about 23 to 85. Prior anti-PD-1, anti-PD-L1 or anti-CTLA-4 therapy was permitted, and checkpoint inhibitors had been received by 40% to 50% of dose-escalation patients. Partial responses occurred in three dose-escalation patients, of whom one had hepatocellular carcinoma and two had cutaneous melanoma. Peripheral TCRbeta sequencing aimed to test whether ivuxolimab altered TCR sequence diversity and caused clonal T-cell expansion. The monotherapy dose-escalation portion (N ≈ 50 patients) of the phase I ivuxolimab trial is reported in the paper.

The V and J ends are trimmed by 3 bases and 1 base, leaving 23 bases between them. The CDR3 has 19 amino acids, counting the end cysteine and phenylalanine. The DNA shown is the 57-base CDR3, in frame from base 1. The germline V gene yields SGDLS for CDR1 and YYNGEE for CDR2. For sequencing of the TCRbeta CDR3 region, genomic DNA was extracted from the sorted cells. The immunoSEQ Assay was used to sequence the TCRbeta CDR3 regions. Sourced from immuneACCESS, this table was stored by TCRdb with only in-frame sequences that have V and J called. A share of the clones is absent; for the studies checked, an unresolved V gene accounts for under half, and the remainder has no known explanation. The sample table records tens of thousands of clones; 82% of these occur just once. The top ten hold approximately 5% of the sample. Patients with a history of autoimmune disease or receiving systemic immunosuppression were excluded from the trial. Peripheral blood for TCR sequencing was collected from all dose cohorts at baseline, on cycle 4 day 1, and on cycle 7 day 1. The samples were drawn from a first-in-human, open-label, multicenter phase I dose-escalation trial of ivuxolimab. Adults with locally advanced or metastatic melanoma, renal cell carcinoma, hepatocellular carcinoma or head and neck squamous cell carcinoma were enrolled in the trial. Before TCR sequencing, CD4+ T cells and CD8+ T cells were sorted from peripheral blood as separate populations.

The investigation overall reported the following: In the 0.1-3.0 mg/kg groups, partial responders had among the lowest normalized peripheral clonal expansion, particularly in CD8+ T cells. Antigen specificity was not determined for the clonally expanded peripheral T cells. Low levels of normalized T-cell clonal expansion were also shown by some nonresponding patients. On average, CD8+ T cells showed more expanded clones than CD4+ T cells after ivuxolimab. Clonal expansion of both CD4+ and CD8+ blood T cells was observed from baseline to week 6 at doses 0.1 to 3.0 mg/kg.

The sample in question was CD4+ or CD8+ T cells sorted from blood, obtained in a trial of the OX40 agonist ivuxolimab. The sequence joins TRBV9 to TRBJ2-1, and perhaps TRBD2 as D gene, on 6 matching bases. The origin of this receptor is an adult with an advanced solid tumor such as melanoma, head and neck, liver or kidney cancer. The DNA reads TGTGCCAGCAGCGCCCAATTACTAGTGGGAGGTTTTTCCTACAATGAGCAGTTCTTC. It encodes CASSAQLLVGGFSYNEQFF.